The 15 T cell receptor beta chains reported below all come from one sample, sequenced in a study of tumor and adjacent non-tumor tissue in lung cancer. The library came from three nested PCR rounds adapted from ARM-PCR protocols. TCRdb redid the calling of the multiplex PCR reads with MiXCR, one entry per CDR3 protein. This table holds approximately 66,000 distinct CDR3 sequences, about 61% found once. This sample's RNA came from whole unsorted tissue. The normal lung tissue was taken more than 3 cm from the tumor edge. Sample: distant non-tumor lung tissue. These receptors were taken from a man between 65 and 79 years old with non-small cell lung cancer.

This clonotype was counted once. Possible read error: a much larger clone is one base away. This chain joins TRBV5-6 and TRBJ2-7; 8 nucleotides match TRBD1. J lost 6 bases, V lost 4 bases, and 15 bases had no gene match. Looked up from germline, CDR1 is SGHDT and CDR2 is YYEEEE. The CDR3 spans 16 residues. DNA for the CDR3: TGTGCCAGCAGCCATGGGTGGGACAGGAGGGGGCTCGAGCAGTACTTC. It codes for CASSHGWDRRGLEQYF.

The chain uses TRBV6-1 and TRBJ2-7, with 7 nucleotides matching TRBD2. The germline V gene has CDR1 MNHNS and CDR2 SASEGT. J was trimmed by 6 bases and V by 3 bases; bases with no gene match: 5. CDR3 length: 13 residues. CDR3 sequence reads: CASSDGGSGEQYF. The CDR3 region has the DNA TGTGCCAGCAGTGACGGCGGGAGCGGCGAGCAGTACTTC.

This clonotype has a handful of counts. This rearrangement joins TRBV15 to TRBJ1-5, with D perhaps matching TRBD1 (5 bases). There are 13 residues in the CDR3. The ends were cut back, 8 bases at V and 6 bases at J, with 14 bases in the middle. The germline V gene encodes CDR1 LNHNV and CDR2 YYDKDF (reference sequence). The CDR3 coding sequence is TGTGCCACCCGCGGGGCAGGGTCTCAGCCCCAGCATTTT. Translating it yields CATRGAGSQPQHF.

With respect to this clonotype: Its ends do not fully match the called genes, so a read error is possible. The chain carries TRBV6-2 or TRBV6-3 and TRBJ2-4, with D possibly TRBD1 on 6 matching bases. Per germline, CDR1 MNHEY and CDR2 SVGEGT. The CDR3 loop spans 16 amino acids. The CDR3 nucleotides are TGTGCCACCAACTCCAGGGGTTGTCTAGCCGAAAACATTCAGTACTTC. As protein: CATNSRGCLAENIQYF.

The genes are TRBV5-1 and TRBJ1-4, with D perhaps matching TRBD1 (6 bases). V was cut by 0 bases and J by 1 base, with 16 bases left in between. Germline CDR1 is SGHRS and CDR2 is YFSETQ. The CDR3 loop spans 18 amino acids. The chain's CDR3 is CASSLDRVISGTNEKLFF. CDR3 sequence (DNA): TGCGCCAGCAGCTTGGACAGGGTCATTAGCGGAACTAATGAAAAACTGTTTTTT. The full variable domain, in which reference TRBV5-1 and TRBJ1-4 provide the parts outside the CDR3, is KAGVTQTPRYLIKTRGQQVTLSCSPISGHRSVSWYQQTPGQGLQFLFEYFSETQRNKGNFPGRFSGRQFSNSRSEMNVSTLELGDSALYLCASSLDRVISGTNEKLFFGSGTQLSVL.

This clonotype was counted ten times or more. The V and J genes are TRBV5-6 and TRBJ2-7; D gene unclear. Germline assignment: CDR1 SGHDT and CDR2 YYEEEE. Between the trimmed V and J ends, which lost 0 bases and 3 bases, there was a span of 10 bases. The CDR3 runs to 14 residues. The CDR3 DNA is TGTGCCAGCAGCTTGGGCGGCAGAAACTACGAGCAGTACTTC. It translates to CASSLGGRNYEQYF.

To note about this clonotype: This sequence may be a read error, since a much larger clone differs from it by one base. In nucleotides, the CDR3 is TGTGCCAGCAGTTTCGCGACAGGGAATTCACTCCTCCACTTT. Translation gives CASSFATGNSLLHF. V is TRBV6-5 and J is TRBJ1-6; 7 bases match TRBD1. Germline V gene data show CDR1 as MNHEY and CDR2 as SVGAGI. CDR3 size: 14 residues.

This clonotype was seen repeatedly, ten times or more. The V gene is TRBV10-2, the J gene TRBJ1-5, with D possibly being TRBD1 (5 bases). V dropped 5 bases and J dropped 4 bases, with 9 bases sitting between them. The CDR3 consists of 13 residues. Germline CDR1 is WSHSY and CDR2 is SAAADI. For the CDR3, the DNA is TGCGCCAGCAGTCCCGGGGGGAATCAGCCCCAGCATTTT. Protein: CASSPGGNQPQHF.

V is TRBV20-1 and J is TRBJ1-1; 9 bases fit TRBD1. CDR1 and CDR2 (germline): DFQATT, SNEGSKA (reference sequence). The CDR3 contains 11 residues. J was trimmed by 11 bases and V by 3 bases; bases with no gene match: 4. In DNA form, the CDR3 reads TGCAGTGCTAGCACAGGGGGCGATGCTTTCTTT. It yields the protein CSASTGGDAFF.

This clonotype turned up a few times. A much more abundant neighbour one base away suggests this may be a read error. J is TRBJ2-7 and V is TRBV4-1, with D tentatively TRBD2 (6 bases). The CDR3 totals 14 residues. Germline V CDR1 and CDR2: MGHRA, YSYEKL. V was clipped by 7 bases and J by 0 bases, with 13 bases between them. CDR3 DNA sequence: TGCGCCAGCAATCCCGGGACTCACTCCTACGAGCAGTACTTC. The encoded protein is CASNPGTHSYEQYF.

As regards this clonotype: A much bigger clone sits one base away, suggesting this may be a read error. The V gene is TRBV7-9, the J gene TRBJ2-5; 7 bases fit TRBD1. Germline CDR1 SEHNR, CDR2 FQNEAQ (reference sequence). The V segment lost 6 bases and the J segment 2 bases; nucleotides outside the gene matches: 9. This CDR3 is 15 amino acids long. CDR3 protein: CASRVTGDQQETQYF. As DNA, the CDR3 is TGTGCCAGCAGAGTAACAGGGGACCAACAAGAGACCCAGTACTTC. Filled out from reference TRBV7-9 and TRBJ2-5, the complete variable domain reads DTGVSQNPRHKITKRGQNVTFRCDPISEHNRLYWYRQTLGQGPEFLTYFQNEAQLEKSRLLSDRFSAERPKGSFSTLEIQRTEQGDSAMYLCASRVTGDQQETQYFGPGTRLLVL.

To note about this clonotype: Relative to the germline gene, one junction end is altered; a read error may explain this. The gene calls are TRBV6-1 and TRBJ2-3, with 9 bases aligning to TRBD2. This CDR3 has 16 residues. CDR1 is MNHNS, CDR2 SASEGT, per germline. The CDR3 region has the DNA TGTGCCAGCAGTCCCCCGTTTGCGGGAGGGGCAGATAAGCAGTATTTT. Translating it yields CASSPPFAGGADKQYF.

This clonotype was counted ten times or more. DNA for the CDR3: TGTGCCAGCAGCTTGGGGGGAGGCAGCCGTAATGAAAAACTGTTTTTT. This gives the protein CASSLGGGSRNEKLFF. This sequence joins TRBV5-4 and TRBJ1-4; unclear D gene. The CDR3 loop spans 16 amino acids. V lost 0 bases and J 4 bases, leaving 13 bases between the germline ends. CDR1 is SGHNT and CDR2 is YYREEE in the germline V gene (reference sequence).

The chain joins TRBV7-9 to TRBJ2-1; D gene ambiguous. The CDR3 is made up of 14 amino acids. Deletions cut 5 bases from V and 8 bases from J, with 16 bases between. Germline CDR1 SEHNR, CDR2 FQNEAQ (reference sequence). The CDR3 here is CASSTETTLDEQFF. CDR3 nucleotide sequence: TGTGCCAGCAGCACGGAAACTACCTTGGATGAGCAGTTCTTC.

Comments on this clonotype: A read error may produce the germline difference seen at one junction end. The chain joins TRBV19 to TRBJ2-7; 9 positions agree with TRBD1. Germline loops: CDR1 LNHDA, CDR2 SQIVND (reference sequence). The CDR3 has 14 residues. The CDR3 DNA sequence: TGTGCCAGTCAAGTGACAGGGGGAATCTACGATCAGTACTTC. Amino acid sequence: CASQVTGGIYDQYF.